These 27 T cell receptor beta chains came from one sample sequenced in a study of metastatic and nonmetastatic thyroid tumors. Patients underwent thyroid surgery, and none had received any treatment before it. TCRdb ran MiXCR on the PCR reads. The profile shows fewer than 5,000 clones, roughly 19% of them singletons. Sequencing was performed on adjacent normal tissue. These receptors all come from a male donor with papillary thyroid cancer or a benign thyroid nodule (not recorded which). Some clones in this sample may be carry-over from other donors' samples.

This chain uses TRBV14 with TRBJ1-3, with D perhaps matching TRBD1 (5 bases). The CDR3 covers 14 residues. Deletions cut 2 bases from V and 8 bases from J, with 13 bases between. The germline CDR1 and CDR2 sequences are SGHDN and FVKESK. The CDR3 DNA reads TGTGCCAGCAGCCAAAGCCGAGCAGGGCACACCATATATTTT. Protein: CASSQSRAGHTIYF.

This clone occurred many times. CDR3 loop: CASRPNRAGGYTF. CDR3 DNA: TGTGCCAGCAGGCCGAACAGGGCGGGCGGCTACACCTTC. The rearrangement links TRBV6-1 to TRBJ1-2; possible D gene TRBD1, 6 bases. V gave up 6 bases and J gave up 8 bases, with 16 bases separating them. The length of the CDR3 is 13 residues. Germline CDR1 and CDR2: MNHNS and SASEGT.

This clone showed up many times. Since a much larger clone is just one base distant, this may be a read error. V gene TRBV18 combines with J gene TRBJ1-3, with D uncertain. Trimming shortened V by 0 bases and J by 5 bases, and 11 bases separated the two germline ends. Germline V CDR1 and CDR2: KGHSH, LQKENI. CDR3 size: 15 residues. The CDR3 DNA follows: TGTGCCAGCTCACCACCACTGACCGCTAGAAACACCATATATTTT. This sequence encodes CASSPPLTARNTIYF.

This clone was observed once. The chain is built from TRBV20-1 and TRBJ2-7; 13 bases are shared with TRBD2. The CDR3 loop spans 13 amino acids. CDR1 and CDR2 (germline): DFQATT, SNEGSKA (reference sequence). CDR3 nucleotide sequence: TGCTCGAGGACTAGCGGGAGCTCCTACGAGCAGTACTTC. This translates into CSRTSGSSYEQYF.

This clone appeared many times. The rearrangement links TRBV6-6 to TRBJ1-5, with D possibly matching TRBD1 (5 bases). The CDR3 is 13 amino acids. V lost 2 bases and J lost 5, with 7 bases in between. In germline, CDR1 is MNHNY, CDR2 SVGAGI (reference sequence). The CDR3 region has the DNA TGTGCCAGCAGTTACCGGGGGGATCAGCCCCAGCATTTT. Amino acids: CASSYRGDQPQHF.

J is TRBJ2-3 and V is TRBV7-6; the D is unclear. The V gene's germline CDR1 is SGHVS and CDR2 FNYEAQ. The CDR3 contains 14 residues. V was pared by 4 bases and J by 1 base, with 9 bases between. The CDR3: CASSSTFGTDTQYF. CDR3 bases: TGTGCCAGCAGCTCTACATTTGGCACAGATACGCAGTATTTT.

The sample holds a few counts of this clone. One end of the junction fails to match germline, which may point to a read error. CDR3 sequence reads: CASSTRGSSYDSPLHF. CDR3 in DNA: TGTGCCAGCAGTACCCGAGGAAGCTCCTATGATTCACCCCTCCACTTT. This rearrangement joins TRBV12-3 or TRBV12-4 to TRBJ1-6, with no clear D. There are 16 residues in the CDR3.

This chain connects TRBV6-1 to TRBJ2-7; D is perhaps TRBD2 (7 bases). Trimming took 11 bases from V and 3 from J, leaving 26 bases between them. The germline V gene has CDR1 MNHNS and CDR2 SASEGT. There are 16 residues in the CDR3. CDR3 amino acids: CAARQGTIEGYYEQYF. The CDR3 DNA follows: TGTGCCGCCAGGCAGGGGACTATCGAGGGCTACTACGAGCAGTACTTC.

The CDR3: CSAEGRTEQFF. CDR3 nucleotides: TGCAGTGCCGAAGGCAGGACAGAGCAGTTCTTC. The rearrangement joins TRBV20-1 to TRBJ2-1; possibly TRBD1 for D (5 bases). The CDR3 is made up of 11 amino acids. Germline values: CDR1 DFQATT, CDR2 SNEGSKA (reference sequence). Trimming pared 6 bases from V and 10 bases from J, leaving 13 bases between.

This clone has a handful of counts. An end of the junction does not agree with germline; a read error may underlie this. J is TRBJ1-3 and V is TRBV6-1; perhaps TRBD1 as D (5 bases). The CDR3 extends over 16 amino acids. Germline CDR1 is MNHNS and CDR2 is SASEGT. The CDR3 bases are TGTGCCAGCAGCGAAGCCCCAGGGCAGGGTGGAAACACCATATATTTT. Protein: CASSEAPGQGGNTIYF.

V usage is TRBV30 and J usage is TRBJ2-1; 8 nucleotides line up with TRBD2. CDR1 and CDR2 (germline): GTSNPN, SVGIG (reference sequence). The CDR3 has 14 residues. Trimming removed 3 bases from V and 4 bases from J; junction bases left unmatched: 5. The CDR3 DNA reads as TGTGCCTGGAGGGCTAGCGGGTATTACAATGAGCAGTTCTTC. Its protein is CAWRASGYYNEQFF.

This clone was recorded only once. The gene calls are TRBV6-1 and TRBJ2-1, with 7 bases that match TRBD2. V trimming: 7 bases; J trimming: 9 bases; junction bases outside the gene matches: 15. The germline gives CDR1 MNHNS, CDR2 SASEGT. CDR3 length: 15 amino acids. The CDR3 sequence is CASILTRGGSGEQFF. The DNA of the CDR3 is TGTGCCAGCATCTTGACGCGTGGCGGGAGTGGTGAGCAGTTCTTC.

This clone was seen a handful of times. The chain joins TRBV28 to TRBJ2-1; 7 nucleotides line up with TRBD2. Trimming cost V 6 bases and J 0 bases; bases outside gene matches: 5. Germline V gene sequence: CDR1 MDHEN, CDR2 SYDVKM. CDR3 size: 15 residues. The CDR3 here is CASRPSGSSYNEQFF. The CDR3 nucleotides are TGTGCCAGCAGACCTAGCGGCAGCTCCTACAATGAGCAGTTCTTC.

By share, this clone ranks as medium-sized. The rearrangement links TRBV20-1 to TRBJ2-7; 11 bases are a match to TRBD1. CDR3 length: 14 amino acids. Germline lookup yields CDR1 DFQATT and CDR2 SNEGSKA (reference sequence). V lost 5 bases and J lost 5; bases outside the gene matches: 8. The CDR3 is CSAAVGTGGNEQYF. For the CDR3, the DNA is TGCAGTGCTGCCGTGGGGACAGGGGGTAACGAGCAGTACTTC.

This clone was counted at least ten times. This chain uses TRBV6-1 with TRBJ1-2, with TRBD1 matching 8 bases. The V segment lost 1 base and the J segment 6 bases; nucleotides outside the gene matches: 10. CDR3 length equals 16 residues. Germline V gene lookup returns CDR1 MNHNS and CDR2 SASEGT. Written as DNA, the CDR3 is TGTGCCAGCAGTGAAGGAGGACAGGGTGAAGTCCATGGCTACACCTTC. Protein: CASSEGGQGEVHGYTF.

About this clone itself: A junction end diverges from the germline sequence, so it may reflect a read error. This sequence joins TRBV20-1 and TRBJ2-1; 7 bases agree with TRBD2. Germline V gene lookup returns CDR1 DFQATT and CDR2 SNEGSKA (reference sequence). The CDR3 sequence is 12 residues long. The CDR3 region has the DNA TGCAGTTCTAGGGGAGGGTTCGATGAGCAGTTCTTC. As protein: CSSRGGFDEQFF.

The J gene is TRBJ1-4, the V gene TRBV28, with no clear D. Trimming removed 5 bases from V and 0 bases from J, with 13 bases in between. Germline-derived CDR1 and CDR2 are MDHEN and SYDVKM. The CDR3 length is 16 residues. DNA of the CDR3: TGTGCCAGCAGTCGGGTGGGAAGGGCAACTAATGAAAAACTGTTTTTT. Translating it yields CASSRVGRATNEKLFF. Variable domain in full (rest from reference TRBV28 and TRBJ1-4): DVKVTQSSRYLVKRTGEKVFLECVQDMDHENMFWYRQDPGLGLRLIYFSYDVKMKEKGDIPEGYSVSREKKERFSLILESASTNQTSMYLCASSRVGRATNEKLFFGSGTQLSVL.

This clone occurred many times. With a much larger clone just one base away, this may be a read error. The CDR3 coding sequence is TGCGCCAGCAGTGAGGAGGGAAACCTTAGCTATGGCTACACCTTC. Translated: CASSEEGNLSYGYTF. The chain recombines TRBV5-1 with TRBJ1-2; D unclear. From germline, CDR1 is SGHRS and CDR2 YFSETQ. The CDR3 contains 15 residues. V was trimmed by 5 bases and J by 4 bases, leaving 18 bases between them.

This clone is deemed medium-sized. The J gene is TRBJ2-3, the V gene TRBV7-9, with a weak D call TRBD2 (6 bases). This CDR3 has 13 amino acids. Deletions cut 2 bases from V and 4 bases from J, with 7 bases between. Looked up from germline, CDR1 is SEHNR and CDR2 is FQNEAQ (reference sequence). CDR3 sequence reads: CASSLTGADTQYF. CDR3 coding DNA: TGTGCCAGCAGCTTAACGGGGGCAGATACGCAGTATTTT.

By sample fraction, this clone is medium-sized. This chain's CDR3 is CASARGRASYTF. The CDR3 nucleotides are TGTGCCAGCGCCCGCGGCAGGGCCTCCTACACCTTC. This chain uses TRBV6-1 with TRBJ1-2; D possibly corresponds to TRBD1 (5 bases). The germline V gene encodes CDR1 MNHNS and CDR2 SASEGT. The CDR3 covers 12 residues. V lost 8 bases, J lost 10 bases, and 17 bases lay in between.

This rearrangement joins TRBV6-1 to TRBJ2-7; no clear D. CDR3 length: 11 residues. Germline V gives CDR1 MNHNS, CDR2 SASEGT. Trimming stripped 6 bases from V and 2 bases from J, with 5 bases between. CDR3 nucleotides: TGTGCCAGCAGCTCCACCTACGAGCAGTACTTC. Translated, it gives CASSSTYEQYF.

The chain has TRBV2 and TRBJ1-1, with D uncertain. Trimming removed 4 bases from V and 8 bases from J, with 14 bases in between. The CDR3 is 13 residues long. CDR1 SNHLY and CDR2 FYNNEI come from the germline V gene. CDR3 DNA: TGTGCCAGCAGTGTTATTGTGGTCGCGGAAGCTTTCTTT. It translates to CASSVIVVAEAFF.

This clone was found many times. The chain links TRBV6-4 to TRBJ2-5; D gene uncertain. The CDR3 contains 18 residues. In germline, CDR1 is MRHNA, CDR2 SNTAGT. CDR3 sequence reads: CPNVPAVTPPSTWETQYF. CDR3 coding DNA: TGTCCTAACGTGCCAGCAGTGACTCCGCCCTCGACGTGGGAGACCCAGTACTTC.

The chain has TRBV12-3 or TRBV12-4 and TRBJ2-7, with 7 bases that match TRBD1. The CDR3 covers 14 residues. V lost 5 bases, J lost 5 bases, and 9 bases stayed unmatched. The CDR3 sequence is CASSDRQGGNEQYF. The CDR3 coding sequence is TGTGCCAGCAGTGACAGACAGGGTGGGAACGAGCAGTACTTC.

This clone was counted a few times. The chain is built from TRBV7-6 and TRBJ2-2; 9 bases are shared with TRBD2. Per germline, CDR1 SGHVS and CDR2 FNYEAQ. Unmatched junction bases numbered 4, after V lost 4 bases and J lost 4 bases. The CDR3 is made up of 15 amino acids. The CDR3: CASSSSAGGTGELFF. In DNA form, the CDR3 reads TGTGCCAGCAGCTCCTCAGCGGGGGGCACCGGGGAGCTGTTTTTT.

The chain recombines TRBV11-2 with TRBJ2-3, with 7 bases identical to TRBD1. The length of the CDR3 is 16 residues. Germline V gives CDR1 SGHAT, CDR2 FQNNGV. V lost 4 bases, J lost 1 base, and 8 bases stayed unmatched. DNA for the CDR3: TGTGCCAGCAGCTCTACCGGGACAGTTGGCACAGATACGCAGTATTTT. This gives the protein CASSSTGTVGTDTQYF.

The chain combines TRBV2 with TRBJ2-5, with TRBD2 identical over 10 bases. The V gene end was trimmed by 6 bases and the J gene end by 3 bases; junction bases not matched to a gene: 7. Germline lookup yields CDR1 SNHLY and CDR2 FYNNEI. CDR3 size: 15 residues. CDR3 DNA sequence: TGTGCCAGCAGCGCCGGACTAGCGGACAAAGAGACCCAGTACTTC. As protein: CASSAGLADKETQYF. The full variable domain, in which reference TRBV2 and TRBJ2-5 provide the parts outside the CDR3, is EPEVTQTPSHQVTQMGQEVILRCVPISNHLYFYWYRQILGQKVEFLVSFYNNEISEKSEIFDDQFSVERPDGSNFTLKIRSTKLEDSAMYFCASSAGLADKETQYFGPGTRLLVL.